This T cell receptor (beta chain) comes out of a study of T-cell memory formation after mild COVID-19. The overall study: TCR clusters were mostly donor specific.

The CDR3 runs 14 residues. Germline CDR1 MDHEN, CDR2 SYDVKM. V lost 6 bases to trimming and J lost 2 bases, with 13 bases between them. This clonotype has just a few counts. The antigen remains unidentified. TCRdb independently ran MiXCR on the 5' RACE reads; one entry per CDR3 protein. Counted here are 380,000 or so distinct CDR3 sequences, roughly 13% occurring once; the ten biggest clones make up about 24%. Study-level points and caveats: CD4+ contracting clones were mainly CM and EM; CD8+ ones, EMRA. Memory sampled before infection contained some responding clones, suggesting cross-reactive memory joined. Day 37-peaking second-wave clones had unconfirmed SARS-CoV-2 specificity.

The chain recombines TRBV28 with TRBJ1-2; possibly TRBD1 for D (5 bases). The source material was PBMCs or a T cell subset sorted from them (not recorded which). This clonotype originated in a man aged 18 to 29 who had mild COVID-19 (a few samples of this study predate the infection). Cell type and time point are not known. The CDR3 region has the DNA TGTGCCAGCAGCGGACCTGGGGGGAACTATGGCTACACCTTC. It codes for CASSGPGGNYGYTF.